The subject of this entry is one T cell receptor beta chain. What it binds is not known. Tens of thousands of genome equivalents of blood DNA were amplified for TRB. The germline gives CDR1 MNHEY, CDR2 SVGEGT. The CDR3 has 16 residues. One tube held mixed TRB-A and TRB-B primer pools for touch-down PCR. TCRdb re-called the multiplex PCR reads and shows each CDR3 protein once, DNA omitted. Its listing shows about 5,000 distinct CDR3 sequences. The source of the sample is a study of T cell clusters in autoimmune cytopenias. Study overall: A median age of around 60 years and mean of approximately 50 years characterized healthy donor controls.

Study conclusions and caveats: Primary autoimmune cytopenia patients appeared to lack physiological T cell clusters present in healthy donors. Functional roles of the in silico T cell clusters still await experimental validation.

The same data also went into a second study, on T cell repertoires in aging, cancer and after chemotherapy. Turning to that study: Around 10 million TCR reads were in the whole dataset.

This receptor was identified in a human donor in good health. V usage is TRBV6-2 or TRBV6-3 and J usage is TRBJ1-2. Input material: peripheral blood. The CDR3 is CASSYSVGREIYGYTF.